This TCR beta chain derives from a study of T cells after yellow fever vaccination. Study-level results: In post-booster samples, most primary-vaccination clones reappeared (about 96% CD4, around 87% CD8). Abundant clonotypes from the bulk population could have been carried over as contaminants into FACS-sorted repertoires.

MiXCR, run by TCRdb on the 5' RACE reads, gives a single entry per CDR3 protein. Among more than 350,000 distinct CDR3 sequences, around a tenth were seen once, and the ten largest hold roughly 18%. The table lists this clonotype with many counts. What it recognizes is unknown. Deletions cut 3 bases from V and 4 bases from J, with 7 bases between. The CDR3 has 11 amino acids. Germline loops: CDR1 DFQATT, CDR2 SNEGSKA (reference sequence). The source was PBMCs, collected on the day of the first yellow fever vaccination. The V call is TRBV20-1, the J call TRBJ2-7, with a tentative D call TRBD2 (6 bases). The receptor was isolated from a man aged 18 to 35 who received the YFV17D yellow fever vaccine. CDR3 DNA: TGCAGTGCTAGGCGGGGTTACGAGCAGTACTTC. It codes for CSARRGYEQYF.